This record looks at one T cell receptor beta chain sequence and its context. The data stem from a study of blood T cells in healthy people across ages. A second about 7 to 11 cycle PCR used barcoded and J-beta primers. MiXCR, applied by TCRdb to the 5' RACE reads, yields one record per CDR3 protein. The data contain around 1,500,000 distinct CDR3 sequences, roughly 28% of them singletons. The CDR3 loop spans 15 amino acids. From germline, CDR1 is SGHRS and CDR2 YFSETQ. Trimming cost V 0 bases and J 7 bases, with 16 bases left between them. Total RNA was isolated from each sample in quantities of at least 5 micrograms.

The chain employs TRBV5-1 and TRBJ2-5; D call uncertain. The source of this sequence is a woman younger than 45 in good health. The sequenced sample consisted of blood. Here the CDR3 reads CASSLVPGSSPTQYF. CDR3 DNA sequence: TGCGCCAGCAGCTTGGTTCCCGGGTCTTCCCCGACCCAGTACTTC.